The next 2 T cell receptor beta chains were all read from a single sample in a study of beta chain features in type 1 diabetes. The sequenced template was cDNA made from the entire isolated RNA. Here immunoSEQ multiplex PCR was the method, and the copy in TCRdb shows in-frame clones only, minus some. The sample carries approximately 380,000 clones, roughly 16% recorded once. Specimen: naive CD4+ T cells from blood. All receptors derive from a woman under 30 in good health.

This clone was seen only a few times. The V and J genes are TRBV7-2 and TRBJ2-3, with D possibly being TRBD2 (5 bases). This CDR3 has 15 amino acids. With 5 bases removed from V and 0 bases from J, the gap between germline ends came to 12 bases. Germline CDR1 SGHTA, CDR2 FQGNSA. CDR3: CASSLGGFSTDTQYF. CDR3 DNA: TGTGCCAGCAGCCTTGGCGGGTTCAGCACAGATACGCAGTATTTT.

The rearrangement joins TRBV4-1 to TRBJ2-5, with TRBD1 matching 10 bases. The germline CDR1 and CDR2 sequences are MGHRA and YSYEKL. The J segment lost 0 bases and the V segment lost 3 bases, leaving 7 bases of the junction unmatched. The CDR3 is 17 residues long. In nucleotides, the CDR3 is TGCGCCAGCAGCCAGGTCTCCGGGACAGGGGACCAAGAGACCCAGTACTTC. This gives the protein CASSQVSGTGDQETQYF.